In its sample, the clone carrying this TCR beta chain was seen a few times. This sample stems from a study of blood T cells in healthy people across ages. The authors ran a second PCR of 7 to 11 cycles using a sample-barcoded 5' primer and a J-beta primer mix. TCRdb passed the 5' RACE reads through MiXCR, listing each CDR3 protein once. The sample includes fewer than 2 million distinct CDR3 sequences, about two fifths of them seen just once. The CDR3 extends over 12 amino acids. The junction had 7 bases not matched to a gene; V was cut back by 6 bases and J by 10 bases. Per germline, CDR1 DFQATT and CDR2 SNEGSKA (reference sequence).

The gene calls are TRBV20-1 and TRBJ2-1; TRBD1 matches at 9 bases. The clonotype was recovered from a human donor in good health. The sequenced sample was blood. CDR3 DNA: TGCAGTGCGAGTGGACAGGGGAGAGAGCAGTTCTTC. It encodes CSASGQGREQFF.